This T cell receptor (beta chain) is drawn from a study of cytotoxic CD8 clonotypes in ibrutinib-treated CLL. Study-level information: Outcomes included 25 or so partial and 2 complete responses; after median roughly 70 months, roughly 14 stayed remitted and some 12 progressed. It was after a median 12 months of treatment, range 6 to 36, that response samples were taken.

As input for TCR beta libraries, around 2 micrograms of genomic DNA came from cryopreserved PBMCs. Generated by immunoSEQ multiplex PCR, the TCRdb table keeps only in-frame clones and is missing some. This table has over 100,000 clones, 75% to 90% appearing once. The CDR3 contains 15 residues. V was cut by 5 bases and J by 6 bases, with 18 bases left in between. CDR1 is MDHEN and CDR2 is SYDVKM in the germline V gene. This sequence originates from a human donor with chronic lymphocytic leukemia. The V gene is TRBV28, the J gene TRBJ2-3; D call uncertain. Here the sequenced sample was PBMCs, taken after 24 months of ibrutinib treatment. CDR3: CASSPPDPPRDTQYF. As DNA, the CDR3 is TGTGCCAGCAGTCCTCCGGACCCGCCACGGGATACGCAGTATTTT. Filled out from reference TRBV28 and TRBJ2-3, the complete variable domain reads DVKVTQSSRYLVKRTGEKVFLECVQDMDHENMFWYRQDPGLGLRLIYFSYDVKMKEKGDIPEGYSVSREKKERFSLILESASTNQTSMYLCASSPPDPPRDTQYFGPGTRLTVL.